This T cell receptor (beta chain) originates from a study of prognosis after radiotherapy for stage I lung cancer. About the study: There were no patients who received concurrent therapy with stereotactic body radiotherapy. Regarding the study as a whole: Between patients with and without metastases, TRBV and TRBJ gene usage reportedly differed. Post-treatment Shannon entropy following stereotactic body radiation therapy was lower among patients who developed distant metastases.

This clonotype was detected many times. The antigen remains unidentified. With 2 bases removed from V and 9 bases from J, the gap between germline ends came to 5 bases. This CDR3 is 11 amino acids long. The germline V gene has CDR1 LGHDT and CDR2 YNNKEL (reference sequence). Amplification of the TCR beta CDR3 (from genomic DNA) was done by two-round multiplex PCR. Used in first-round PCR were primers specific to each TRBV and TRBJ gene. Second-round PCR employed universal primers. Via MiXCR, TCRdb re-called the multiplex PCR reads, giving one row per CDR3 protein. The sample holds some 39,000 distinct CDR3 sequences, around 24% seen once.

The rearrangement joins TRBV3-1 to TRBJ2-1, with no clear D. This material consisted of PBMCs, taken before or after stereotactic body radiation therapy (not recorded which). The TCR was taken from a donor over 45 with non-small cell lung cancer. Here the CDR3 DNA reads TGTGCCAGCAGCCAAACCGGTGAGCAGTTCTTC. It encodes CASSQTGEQFF.